This T cell receptor (beta chain) was obtained from a study of shared clonotypes between healthy human individuals. Study details: Donor composition was a couple of women and three men, aged 18 to 49. CD4 naive cells filled three plates per donor, CD4 memory three, CD8 naive two and CD8 memory one. Study-wide results and caveats: Larger estimated richness was generally recorded for naive subsets relative to memory subsets. An expected dependence of interdonor clonotype sharing on sequencing depth was noted.

Libraries were prepared by immunoSEQ multiplex PCR; TCRdb keeps only in-frame clonotypes and omits some of them. The table has 800,000 to 950,000 clones, just over 95% seen once. This CDR3 contains 14 residues. Trimming shortened V by 1 base and J by 9 bases, and 14 bases separated the two germline ends. Germline lookup yields CDR1 SGHDT and CDR2 YYEEEE. For this clone: Antigen: not known.

Only CD45RO-negative cells positively selected for CCR7 counted as naive CD8 cells, so terminally differentiated effector memory CD45RA+ cells were excluded. The receptor was derived from a man aged 25 to 40 in good health. Specimen: naive CD8+ T cells sorted from blood. The chain recombines TRBV5-6 with TRBJ2-1; weak D call: TRBD1 (6 bases). The CDR3 protein is CASSLRDTRIEQFF. The CDR3 DNA follows: TGTGCCAGCAGCTTGAGGGACACGAGGATTGAGCAGTTCTTC.